This paragraph covers one T cell receptor (beta chain) sequence. What it recognizes is unknown. MiXCR, applied by TCRdb to the RT-PCR reads, yields one record per CDR3 protein. The top ten clones hold approximately 1.7% of a sample with fewer than 4,000 distinct CDR3 sequences, around 87% of them seen once. The J segment lost 0 bases and the V segment lost 7 bases, leaving 11 bases of the junction unmatched. CDR3 length equals 16 residues. The germline gives CDR1 SQVTM, CDR2 ANQGSEA. These data come from a study of yellow fever vaccine responses in identical twins. General study results and limits: Twins reportedly had a vaccine T cell response that seemed partly convergent, partly personalized.

This receptor was obtained from a woman between 18 and 29 years old who received the yellow fever vaccine. The J gene is TRBJ2-3, the V gene TRBV29-1, with 9 bases fitting TRBD2. The material sequenced was T cells from blood (PBMCs), unsorted or a sorted subset (not recorded which), taken before or after yellow fever vaccination (not recorded which). The DNA for the CDR3 is TGCAGCGCCCCTTCCCGCGGGGGGGCTAGCACAGATACGCAGTATTTT. It encodes CSAPSRGGASTDTQYF.